What follows are 21 T cell receptor beta chains derived from one specimen sequenced in a study of T cells in Graves' hyperthyroidism and ophthalmopathy. The CDR3 regions of TCR beta were amplified from RNA transcripts. An initial round of RT-PCR targeting the TCR CDR3 relied on the HTBI primer set. TCRdb recomputed calls from the multiplex PCR reads with MiXCR, one row per CDR3 protein. The sample carries hundreds of thousands of distinct CDR3 sequences, roughly 14% recorded once. The sequenced sample consisted of blood. Every receptor here comes from a young man with Graves' ophthalmopathy.

The table lists this clonotype with many counts. The gene calls are TRBV5-1 and TRBJ2-7; possibly TRBD2 for D (6 bases). V was pared by 1 base and J by 5 bases, with 16 bases between. This CDR3 contains 15 residues. Per the germline V gene, CDR1 is SGHRS and CDR2 is YFSETQ. CDR3 sequence (DNA): TGCGCCAGCAGCTTGCAGTTTGCAGGGAGGAACGAGCAGTACTTC. It encodes CASSLQFAGRNEQYF.

The V call is TRBV20-1, the J call TRBJ2-1; D may correspond to TRBD1 or TRBD2 (5 bases each). CDR1 is DFQATT, CDR2 SNEGSKA, per germline (reference sequence). The germline V and J ends were trimmed by 1 base and 5 bases, with 12 bases remaining between them. This CDR3 is built from 14 residues. The CDR3 bases are TGCAGTGCTAGAGTCAGGGCGGAGGACAATGAGCAGTTCTTC. This gives the protein CSARVRAEDNEQFF.

This clonotype was counted at least ten times. The chain combines TRBV11-3 with TRBJ2-1; 12 bases align to TRBD1. CDR1 SGHNT and CDR2 YENEEA come from the germline V gene. V shed 4 bases and J 6 bases; nucleotides not matched to a gene: 4. The CDR3 totals 15 residues. CDR3 sequence reads: CASSSRDRGRNEQFF. As DNA, the CDR3 is TGTGCCAGCAGCTCCCGGGACAGGGGGCGCAATGAGCAGTTCTTC. The complete variable domain, with remaining parts taken from reference TRBV11-3 and TRBJ2-1, reads EAGVVQSPRYKIIEKKQPVAFWCNPISGHNTLYWYLQNLGQGPELLIRYENEEAVDDSQLPKDRFSAERLKGVDSTLKIQPAELGDSAVYLCASSSRDRGRNEQFFGPGTRLTVL.

This rearrangement joins TRBV6-1 to TRBJ1-1; unclear D gene. The CDR3 is 13 residues long. The germline V gene encodes CDR1 MNHNS and CDR2 SASEGT. V lost 5 bases to trimming and J lost 4 bases, with 11 bases between them. The CDR3 DNA follows: TGTGCCAGCAGTACCAACTGGAGCACTGAAGCTTTCTTT. Translation: CASSTNWSTEAFF.

This clonotype was counted a few times. The chain couples TRBV10-3 to TRBJ2-5; no reliable D call. Trimming took off 6 bases at V and 4 bases at J, with 15 bases between the two ends. In germline, CDR1 is ENHRY, CDR2 SYGVKD. The CDR3 has 14 amino acids. The CDR3 bases are TGTGCCATCAGGGACGGGCGAATGGCAGAGACCCAGTACTTC. Its protein product is CAIRDGRMAETQYF.

Ten or more counts support this clonotype. V gene TRBV2 combines with J gene TRBJ1-1; possible D gene TRBD1, 6 bases. Trimming took off 9 bases at V and 4 bases at J, with 12 bases between the two ends. Per germline, CDR1 SNHLY and CDR2 FYNNEI. The CDR3 contains 12 residues. The CDR3 is CARGTLVTEAFF. The CDR3, as DNA: TGTGCCAGAGGGACATTGGTCACTGAAGCTTTCTTT.

This clonotype has at least ten counts. J is TRBJ2-5 and V is TRBV5-1; 12 nucleotides match TRBD2. The V gene end was trimmed by 1 base and the J gene end by 4 bases; junction bases not matched to a gene: 5. This CDR3 contains 16 residues. The V gene's germline CDR1 is SGHRS and CDR2 YFSETQ. CDR3 sequence reads: CASSLSLAGGPETQYF. The CDR3 DNA is TGCGCCAGCAGCTTGTCCCTAGCGGGGGGGCCAGAGACCCAGTACTTC.

The chain is built from TRBV7-2 and TRBJ2-1; 8 bases agree with TRBD2. The V and J ends lost 3 bases and 6 bases, in that order; junction bases with no gene match: 13. Germline CDR1 reads SGHTA; CDR2 reads FQGNSA. This CDR3 has 17 amino acids. Here the CDR3 DNA reads TGTGCCAGCAGCTTGGCCCAGCAGCGGGGGCCCTTCAATGAGCAGTTCTTC. Translated: CASSLAQQRGPFNEQFF.

This clonotype was observed a handful of times. A much larger clone sits a single nucleotide away, making a read error possible. This sequence joins TRBV7-3 and TRBJ2-1, with 8 bases that match TRBD2. Germline V gene lookup returns CDR1 SGHTA and CDR2 FQGTGA. The CDR3 is made up of 16 amino acids. J gave up 7 bases and V 2 bases, and 10 bases lay outside the gene matches. In nucleotides, the CDR3 is TGTGCCAGCAGCTTAGGTATAGCGGGAAGGGGGAATGAGCAGTTCTTC. Translating gives CASSLGIAGRGNEQFF.

This clonotype was counted at least ten times. The chain is built from TRBV12-3 or TRBV12-4 and TRBJ2-5; D is possibly TRBD2 (6 bases). V lost 6 bases and J lost 5, with 19 bases in between. The CDR3 runs 15 residues. CDR3 residues: CASSPNRDSGETQYF. In DNA form, the CDR3 reads TGTGCCAGCAGCCCCAACCGGGACTCTGGCGAGACCCAGTACTTC.

This clonotype was observed at least ten times. The rearrangement uses TRBV11-2 and TRBJ2-1; 7 bases are shared with TRBD1. Germline trimming cut 1 base from V and 0 bases from J; bases unmatched to any gene: 3. Germline-derived CDR1 and CDR2 are SGHAT and FQNNGV. The CDR3 extends over 16 amino acids. CDR3 DNA: TGTGCCAGCAGCTTAGCCGCAGGGGGCTCCTACAATGAGCAGTTCTTC. Translated, it gives CASSLAAGGSYNEQFF.

This clonotype was observed many times. V and J are TRBV12-3 or TRBV12-4 and TRBJ1-5; D call uncertain. The CDR3 is 15 amino acids. The V gene lost 5 bases and the J gene lost 2 bases, with 13 bases spanning the gap. The CDR3 DNA reads TGTGCCAGCAGTCCCAGCCGTGTTGGCAATCAGCCCCAGCATTTT. Translation: CASSPSRVGNQPQHF.

This clonotype was counted many times. The chain employs TRBV13 and TRBJ2-5, with TRBD1 identical over 8 bases. Per germline, CDR1 PRHDT and CDR2 FYEKMQ (reference sequence). V was pared by 4 bases and J by 3 bases, with 7 bases of the junction left unmatched. The CDR3 extends over 15 amino acids. As DNA, the CDR3 is TGTGCCAGCAGCTCTCTAGGACAGGGAGAAGAGACCCAGTACTTC. Amino acids: CASSSLGQGEETQYF.

This clonotype was counted ten times or more. This chain connects TRBV12-3 or TRBV12-4 to TRBJ1-1; perhaps TRBD1 as D (6 bases). Trimming stripped 10 bases from V and 1 base from J, with 16 bases between. CDR3 length: 14 residues. The CDR3 nucleotides read TGTGCCACCGGATCTGACAGGACGAACACTGAAGCTTTCTTT. Protein product: CATGSDRTNTEAFF.

This clonotype appeared many times. V is TRBV2 and J is TRBJ1-1; D gene unclear. Germline CDR1 reads SNHLY; CDR2 reads FYNNEI. Trimming left V 3 bases short and J 5 bases short, with 10 bases between. There are 13 residues in the CDR3. This chain's CDR3 is CASSEWERTEAFF. CDR3 coding DNA: TGTGCCAGCAGTGAGTGGGAGAGGACTGAAGCTTTCTTT.

This clonotype was counted ten times or more. The V call is TRBV6-1, the J call TRBJ2-7, with 13 bases lining up with TRBD2. The length of the CDR3 is 16 residues. CDR1 and CDR2 from the germline V gene are MNHNS and SASEGT. The ends lost 5 bases at V and 2 bases at J; junction bases unmatched: 6. The CDR3 sequence is CASSSTSGRETYEQYF. The DNA for the CDR3 is TGTGCCAGCAGTTCCACTAGCGGGAGGGAGACCTACGAGCAGTACTTC.

The sample holds many counts of this clonotype. The chain couples TRBV20-1 to TRBJ1-5; 9 bases map to TRBD1. The junction had 4 bases not matched to a gene; V was cut back by 4 bases and J by 0 bases. Germline CDR1 and CDR2: DFQATT and SNEGSKA (reference sequence). CDR3 length: 15 amino acids. CDR3 in amino acids: CSAIWDRASNQPQHF. The CDR3 nucleotides read TGCAGTGCTATTTGGGACAGGGCTAGCAATCAGCCCCAGCATTTT.

This clonotype was seen many times. The chain joins TRBV12-3 or TRBV12-4 to TRBJ1-2, with TRBD1 identical over 12 bases. V was clipped by 5 bases and J by 4 bases; unmatched bases: 8. CDR3 length equals 16 residues. In nucleotides, the CDR3 is TGTGCCAGCAGTGCTCCGGGACAGGGGGCGTTCTATGGCTACACCTTC. The encoded protein is CASSAPGQGAFYGYTF.

Ten or more counts support this clonotype. The chain links TRBV7-3 to TRBJ2-3, with a tentative D call TRBD1 (7 bases). The CDR3 runs 16 residues. CDR1 SGHTA and CDR2 FQGTGA come from the germline V gene. The germline V and J ends were trimmed by 4 bases and 1 base, with 15 bases remaining between them. CDR3 sequence (DNA): TGTGCCAGCAGCTACGGAGGGGGCTCGGGCACAGATACGCAGTATTTT. Protein: CASSYGGGSGTDTQYF.

This clonotype was counted ten times or more. The V gene is TRBV7-2, the J gene TRBJ2-5; D not resolved. Germline CDR1 SGHTA, CDR2 FQGNSA. The CDR3 spans 14 residues. V gave up 1 base and J gave up 1 base, with 7 bases separating them. In DNA form, the CDR3 reads TGTGCCAGCAGCTTAGTAACTTCCCAAGAGACCCAGTACTTC. It yields the protein CASSLVTSQETQYF.

This clonotype was seen at least ten times. The chain is built from TRBV29-1 and TRBJ2-7, with 7 nucleotides matching TRBD2. Germline V gene data show CDR1 as SQVTM and CDR2 as ANQGSEA. This CDR3 is built from 15 residues. Trimming at V came to 1 base and at J to 4 bases, leaving 10 bases not matched to a gene. CDR3 DNA sequence: TGCAGCGTTGAAGTGGTCCGGGAGGCCGGGTACGAGCAGTACTTC. Translating it yields CSVEVVREAGYEQYF.